This T cell receptor (beta chain) was sequenced in a study of T cells in Graves' hyperthyroidism and ophthalmopathy. From RNA transcripts, TCR beta CDR3 regions were amplified. The TCR CDR3 first-round RT-PCR relied on the HTBI primer set. TCRdb recomputed calls from the multiplex PCR reads with MiXCR, one row per CDR3 protein. The sample includes some 360,000 distinct CDR3 sequences, around 18% of them seen just once. The CDR3 extends over 13 amino acids. The V end lost 6 bases, the J end lost 6 bases, and 14 bases lay between the germline ends. The sample was blood. The rearrangement links TRBV12-3 or TRBV12-4 to TRBJ1-2, with D possibly matching TRBD1 (6 bases). The receptor comes from a woman in her thirties or forties with Graves' ophthalmopathy. DNA of the CDR3: TGTGCCAGCAGCTACAGGGTTGTGAATGGCTACACCTTC. Translation: CASSYRVVNGYTF.